These 4 T cell receptor beta chains originate from one sample sequenced in a study of T cell responses to AZD1222 COVID-19 vaccine. TCRdb's table, derived via immunoSEQ multiplex PCR, lists solely in-frame clones and lacks some. The repertoire holds about 150,000 clones, around 89% seen once, with 4.5% to 6.5% in the top ten. The sequencing here drew on peripheral blood, taken on day 0 of AZD1222 vaccination. These receptors were obtained from an adult in good health.

The rearrangement uses TRBV3-1 (or the pseudogene TRBV3-2) and TRBJ2-4; D call uncertain. The CDR3 runs to 17 residues. Germline CDR1 reads LGHDT; CDR2 reads YNNKEL (reference sequence). Trimming pared 4 bases from V and 2 bases from J, leaving 18 bases between. As DNA, the CDR3 is TGTGCCAGCAGCCGCGCCGGGTCAGGCTTGACCAAAAACATTCAGTACTTC. Its translation is CASSRAGSGLTKNIQYF.

The chain carries TRBV19 and TRBJ2-5; D is undetermined. Trimming took off 11 bases at V and 2 bases at J, with 12 bases between the two ends. The CDR3 runs to 12 residues. Germline assignment: CDR1 LNHDA and CDR2 SQIVND (reference sequence). In DNA form, the CDR3 reads TGTGCCTCGTCAGGAGAGCAAGAGACCCAGTACTTC. It yields the protein CASSGEQETQYF.

The CDR3 DNA reads as TGTGCCAGCAGTTTAAATCGGCAGTCGTGGGGCTACACCTTC. Protein sequence: CASSLNRQSWGYTF. The chain has TRBV28 and TRBJ1-2; D not resolved. V lost 2 bases and J 8 bases, leaving 15 bases between the germline ends. In germline, CDR1 is MDHEN, CDR2 SYDVKM. The CDR3 extends over 14 amino acids.

The chain recombines TRBV5-1 with TRBJ1-1, with 7 bases matching TRBD1. The CDR3 loop spans 14 amino acids. The germline gives CDR1 SGHRS, CDR2 YFSETQ. V trimming: 2 bases; J trimming: 10 bases; junction bases outside the gene matches: 11. CDR3 nucleotides: TGCGCCAGCAGCTTTGCGGAACGACAGGGTGGAGCTTTCTTT. Protein sequence: CASSFAERQGGAFF.